The 8 T cell receptor beta chains below all came from one sample that was sequenced in a study of blood T cell repertoires in COVID-19 (TCRdb year 2020). Library method: the immunoSEQ multiplex PCR assay. In its TCRdb copy, this immuneACCESS table keeps in-frame sequences only and misses some clones. Where compared with another copy, unresolved V genes explain less than half of these, and the others have no known cause. Counted in this sample were 350,000 or so clones; 85% to 90% of them appeared once. The top ten clonotypes cover over 0.9% of the sample. Sequencing was performed on PBMCs or T cells enriched from blood (not recorded which). The receptors stem from a woman in her 30s who had been exposed to COVID-19.

The V and J genes are TRBV7-2 and TRBJ1-4; the D gene is possibly TRBD1 (5 bases). The V gene's germline CDR1 is SGHTA and CDR2 FQGNSA. Trimming stripped 0 bases from V and 8 bases from J, with 13 bases between. The CDR3 totals 15 residues. CDR3 DNA: TGTGCCAGCAGCTTAGCGCGGCAGGGAGGGGAAAAACTGTTTTTT. As protein: CASSLARQGGEKLFF.

This clone is a singleton in its sample. The chain carries TRBV27 and TRBJ2-7; 8 bases line up with TRBD1. The CDR3 covers 12 residues. Germline V gene data show CDR1 as MNHEY and CDR2 as SMNVEV (reference sequence). With 10 bases clipped from V and 5 bases from J, the junction kept 7 bases outside the gene matches. The CDR3 bases are TGTGCCACGCAGGGGGCGCGCGACGAGCAGTACTTC. Translated, it gives CATQGARDEQYF.

J is TRBJ1-1 and V is TRBV15; no clear D gene. The length of the CDR3 is 13 residues. V shed 3 bases and J shed 1 base, with 6 bases lying between them. Germline loops: CDR1 LNHNV, CDR2 YYDKDF (reference sequence). CDR3 protein: CATSRARNTEAFF. The CDR3 nucleotides are TGTGCCACCAGCAGGGCCCGGAACACTGAAGCTTTCTTT.

The chain couples TRBV2 to TRBJ2-1; possible D gene TRBD1, 7 bases. Trimming shortened V by 8 bases and J by 6 bases, and 14 bases separated the two germline ends. Germline CDR1 reads SNHLY; CDR2 reads FYNNEI. The CDR3 has 13 residues. CDR3 loop: CASRQGLSNEQFF. The CDR3 DNA follows: TGTGCCAGCCGACAGGGACTTTCCAATGAGCAGTTCTTC.

This chain's CDR3 is CASSQPGTSGQETQYF. For the CDR3, the DNA is TGTGCCAGCAGCCAACCGGGGACTAGCGGCCAAGAGACCCAGTACTTC. V gene TRBV3-1 (or the pseudogene TRBV3-2) combines with J gene TRBJ2-5, with 11 bases that match TRBD2. Germline V gene data show CDR1 as LGHDT and CDR2 as YNNKEL (reference sequence). There are 16 residues in the CDR3. V dropped 2 bases and J dropped 1; count of bases not matched to a gene: 3.

The chain employs TRBV29-1 and TRBJ1-1; D unresolved. Per germline, CDR1 SQVTM and CDR2 ANQGSEA. V was trimmed by 4 bases and J by 1 base, leaving 10 bases between them. The CDR3 sequence is 13 residues long. CDR3 DNA: TGCAGCGTTGGGGCCGGGAAGAACACTGAAGCTTTCTTT. Its translation: CSVGAGKNTEAFF.

The chain employs TRBV14 and TRBJ2-7, with TRBD2 matching over 12 bases. Germline trimming cut 3 bases from V and 3 bases from J; bases unmatched to any gene: 3. The CDR3 length is 15 residues. Germline CDR1 and CDR2: SGHDN and FVKESK. The CDR3 coding sequence is TGTGCCAGCAGCCAGACTAGCGGGAGCTTCTACGAGCAGTACTTC. It translates to CASSQTSGSFYEQYF.

The rearrangement links TRBV7-9 to TRBJ2-7, with D maybe TRBD2 (6 bases). Germline CDR1 is SEHNR and CDR2 is FQNEAQ (reference sequence). This CDR3 spans 13 amino acids. V lost 3 bases, J lost 0 bases, and 6 bases lay in between. CDR3 nucleotides: TGTGCCAGCAGCTTCGGGAGCTCCTACGAGCAGTACTTC. Translation: CASSFGSSYEQYF. Looking up the rest from reference TRBV7-9 and TRBJ2-7 gives the full variable domain: DTGVSQNPRHKITKRGQNVTFRCDPISEHNRLYWYRQTLGQGPEFLTYFQNEAQLEKSRLLSDRFSAERPKGSFSTLEIQRTEQGDSAMYLCASSFGSSYEQYFGPGTRLTVT.